The 4 T cell receptor beta chains in this list originate from one sample, sequenced in a study of human T cells and chemical hapten exposure. Each CDR3 protein is one row after TCRdb ran MiXCR on the RACE reads. The sample has fewer than 300,000 distinct CDR3 sequences, about 8.1% seen once; the top ten hold 2% to 3%. The sample's time point: pre-sensitization, week 0. Stated treatment: therapeutic diphenylcyclopropenone sensitization with weekly scalp DPC. The sequenced sample was whole blood, obtained in connection with sensitization to the hapten diphenylcyclopropenone (DPC). These receptor sequences come from a woman aged 40 to 50 with alopecia areata. Some clones in this sample may be carry-over from other donors' samples.

The V and J genes are TRBV2 and TRBJ2-2; 8 bases agree with TRBD1. The CDR3 length is 14 residues. The germline gives CDR1 SNHLY, CDR2 FYNNEI. V trimming: 3 bases; J trimming: 8 bases; junction bases outside the gene matches: 5. The CDR3 is CASSDRTGKGELFF. For the CDR3, the DNA is TGTGCCAGCAGTGACCGGACAGGGAAAGGGGAGCTGTTTTTT.

This rearrangement joins TRBV7-9 to TRBJ2-3; possible D gene TRBD2, 5 bases. Trimming removed 5 bases from V and 2 bases from J, with 11 bases in between. The CDR3 covers 14 residues. Looked up from germline, CDR1 is SEHNR and CDR2 is FQNEAQ (reference sequence). CDR3 sequence: CASSGSGVTDTQYF. CDR3 nucleotides: TGTGCCAGCAGCGGGTCCGGGGTCACAGATACGCAGTATTTT.

The chain carries TRBV5-6 and TRBJ2-1; possible D gene TRBD1, 6 bases. Germline CDR1 and CDR2: SGHDT and YYEEEE. This CDR3 has 15 residues. V gave up 4 bases and J gave up 4 bases, with 15 bases separating them. CDR3 in amino acids: CASSPSPRGYNEQFF. CDR3 bases: TGTGCCAGCAGCCCCTCACCGAGGGGGTACAATGAGCAGTTCTTC.

The chain links TRBV11-1 to TRBJ2-1, with D possibly being TRBD1 or TRBD2 (5 bases each). The CDR3 spans 15 residues. The germline CDR1 and CDR2 sequences are SGHAT and FQDESV (reference sequence). V lost 3 bases and J lost 2, with 11 bases in between. The CDR3: CASSLHGATYNEQFF. The CDR3 DNA reads as TGTGCCAGCAGCTTGCACGGGGCCACCTACAATGAGCAGTTCTTC.